Below, 11 T cell receptor beta chains from the same sample are listed, as sequenced in a study of identical twins. TCRdb re-derived calls from the 5' RACE reads in MiXCR, one entry per CDR3 protein. This repertoire shows fewer than 900,000 distinct CDR3 sequences, 21% found once; its top ten account for roughly 4%. The sample was also linked to a second study, of T cells expressing NK-cell markers.

The sequenced sample was PBMCs. All receptors derive from a woman aged 18-29 years in good health.

This clonotype has ten or more counts. The chain joins TRBV7-9 to TRBJ2-1; either TRBD1 or TRBD2 may supply D (6 bases each). The CDR3 is made up of 14 amino acids. Trimming shortened V by 6 bases and J by 7 bases, and 16 bases separated the two germline ends. Germline V gene data show CDR1 as SEHNR and CDR2 as FQNEAQ (reference sequence). In nucleotides, the CDR3 is TGTGCCAGCAGTACTAGCAACAGGGATAATGAGCAGTTCTTC. It is translated as CASSTSNRDNEQFF.

This clonotype was found many times. This chain links TRBV4-1 with TRBJ1-6; tentatively, D is TRBD1 (5 bases). The CDR3 is 15 residues long. Germline lookup yields CDR1 MGHRA and CDR2 YSYEKL. Trimming took off 3 bases at V and 7 bases at J, with 13 bases between the two ends. CDR3 in amino acids: CASSHYGTENSPLHF. The CDR3 nucleotides read TGCGCCAGCAGCCATTACGGGACCGAGAATTCACCCCTCCACTTT.

This clonotype occurred a few times. The rearrangement joins TRBV5-5 to TRBJ2-1, with D possibly matching TRBD1 (6 bases). This CDR3 comprises 15 residues. Per germline, CDR1 SGHKS and CDR2 YYEKEE (reference sequence). The V end lost 0 bases, the J end lost 3 bases, and 10 bases lay between the germline ends. The DNA for the CDR3 is TGTGCCAGCAGCTTGGTGGGGGCTAACTACAATGAGCAGTTCTTC. The encoded protein is CASSLVGANYNEQFF.

This clonotype showed up many times. DNA for the CDR3: TGTGCCAGCAGCGCTAGCGGGAGGGCCGGCGATGAGCAGTTCTTC. Translating gives CASSASGRAGDEQFF. The chain couples TRBV7-2 to TRBJ2-1; 12 bases are a match to TRBD2. V lost 5 bases to trimming and J lost 8 bases; unmatched junction nucleotides: 7. Germline CDR1 and CDR2: SGHTA and FQGNSA. The CDR3 runs 15 residues.

This clonotype was seen a handful of times. The chain couples TRBV5-1 to TRBJ2-2; maybe TRBD1 (6 bases). The CDR3 totals 14 residues. Trimming pared 4 bases from V and 6 bases from J, leaving 13 bases between. From germline, CDR1 is SGHRS and CDR2 YFSETQ. This CDR3 is CASSLVQGPGELFF. CDR3 sequence (DNA): TGCGCCAGCAGCCTAGTACAGGGTCCCGGGGAGCTGTTTTTT.

This clonotype was counted between two and nine times. The chain has TRBV4-3 and TRBJ1-5; no clear D. The CDR3 is 15 amino acids. Trimming removed 1 base from V and 4 bases from J, with 11 bases in between. Germline CDR1 is LGHNA and CDR2 is YSLEER. The CDR3 bases are TGCGCCAGCAGCCAAGCGGCAGTGGGGAATCAGCCCCAGCATTTT. This translates into CASSQAAVGNQPQHF.

This clonotype has a count of ten or more. This sequence joins TRBV20-1 and TRBJ1-3; the D is unclear. The V end was cut by 6 bases, the J end by 7 bases, with 16 bases between. Germline-derived CDR1 and CDR2 are DFQATT and SNEGSKA (reference sequence). The CDR3 spans 13 residues. The CDR3 here is CSALRDSENTIYF. CDR3 DNA sequence: TGCAGTGCCCTAAGGGATTCGGAGAACACCATATATTTT.

This sequence joins TRBV6-1 and TRBJ1-1, with D perhaps TRBD1 (6 bases). The germline gives CDR1 MNHNS, CDR2 SASEGT. V dropped 6 bases and J dropped 3 bases, with 17 bases sitting between them. CDR3 length: 15 amino acids. CDR3 amino acids: CASSKSQGWHTEAFF. The CDR3 DNA reads as TGTGCCAGCAGCAAAAGCCAGGGGTGGCACACTGAAGCTTTCTTT.

In this sample, this clonotype turned up a few times. J is TRBJ1-2 and V is TRBV6-5, with TRBD1 matching 8 bases. The CDR3 length is 18 residues. CDR1 and CDR2 (germline): MNHEY, SVGAGI. After removal of 6 bases from V and 10 bases from J, the junction contained 25 bases not matched to a gene. The CDR3 here is CASSYREGQAIPSTIYTF. CDR3 sequence (DNA): TGTGCCAGCAGCTATAGAGAGGGACAGGCGATACCCAGTACAATCTACACCTTC.

This clonotype was seen a few times. The chain couples TRBV7-9 to TRBJ1-3, with TRBD1 identical over 9 bases. J lost 3 bases, V lost 7 bases, and 7 bases had no gene match. The CDR3 sequence is 15 residues long. The germline CDR1 and CDR2 sequences are SEHNR and FQNEAQ (reference sequence). CDR3 sequence (DNA): TGTGCCAGCACCCGACAGGGGGTTGATGGAAACACCATATATTTT. It yields the protein CASTRQGVDGNTIYF.

The V gene is TRBV5-1, the J gene TRBJ2-1; perhaps TRBD2 as D (6 bases). The CDR3 sequence is 18 residues long. Per germline, CDR1 SGHRS and CDR2 YFSETQ. The V end lost 4 bases, the J end lost 0 bases, and 20 bases lay between the germline ends. The CDR3, as DNA: TGCGCCAGCAGCCCGCTAAGTAGCGGAGGCAGCTCCTACAATGAGCAGTTCTTC. Amino acids: CASSPLSSGGSSYNEQFF. The full variable domain, its missing parts supplied by reference TRBV5-1 and TRBJ2-1, is KAGVTQTPRYLIKTRGQQVTLSCSPISGHRSVSWYQQTPGQGLQFLFEYFSETQRNKGNFPGRFSGRQFSNSRSEMNVSTLELGDSALYLCASSPLSSGGSSYNEQFFGPGTRLTVL.